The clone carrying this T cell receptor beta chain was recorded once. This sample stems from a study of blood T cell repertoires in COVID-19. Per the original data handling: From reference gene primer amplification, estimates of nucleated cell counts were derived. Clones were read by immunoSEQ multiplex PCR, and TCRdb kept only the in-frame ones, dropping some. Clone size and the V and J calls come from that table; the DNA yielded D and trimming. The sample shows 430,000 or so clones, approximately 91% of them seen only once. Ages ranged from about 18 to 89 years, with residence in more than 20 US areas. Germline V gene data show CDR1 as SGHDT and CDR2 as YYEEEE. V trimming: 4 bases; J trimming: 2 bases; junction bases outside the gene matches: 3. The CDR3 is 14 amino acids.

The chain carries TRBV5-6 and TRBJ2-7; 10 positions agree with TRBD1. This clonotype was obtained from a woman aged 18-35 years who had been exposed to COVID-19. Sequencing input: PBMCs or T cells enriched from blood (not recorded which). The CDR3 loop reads CASSAGTGAYEQYF. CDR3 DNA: TGTGCCAGCAGCGCCGGGACAGGGGCCTACGAGCAGTACTTC. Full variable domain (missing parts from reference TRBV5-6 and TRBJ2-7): DAGVTQSPTHLIKTRGQQVTLRCSPKSGHDTVSWYQQALGQGPQFIFQYYEEEERQRGNFPDRFSGHQFPNYSSELNVNALLLGDSALYLCASSAGTGAYEQYFGPGTRLTVT.